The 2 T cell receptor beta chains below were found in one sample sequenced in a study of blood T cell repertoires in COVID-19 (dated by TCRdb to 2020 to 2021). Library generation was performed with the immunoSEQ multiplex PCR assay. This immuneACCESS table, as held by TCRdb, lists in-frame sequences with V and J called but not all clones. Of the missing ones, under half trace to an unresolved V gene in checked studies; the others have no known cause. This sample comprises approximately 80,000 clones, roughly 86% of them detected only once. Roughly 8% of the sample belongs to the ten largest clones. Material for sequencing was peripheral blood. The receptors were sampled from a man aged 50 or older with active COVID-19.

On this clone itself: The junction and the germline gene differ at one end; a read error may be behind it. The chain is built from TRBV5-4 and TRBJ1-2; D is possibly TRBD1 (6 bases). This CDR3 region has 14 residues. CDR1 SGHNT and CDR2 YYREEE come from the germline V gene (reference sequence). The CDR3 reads CASTLAQGWNGYTF. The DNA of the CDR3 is TGTGCCAGCACCTTGGCTCAGGGGTGGAATGGCTACACCTTC.

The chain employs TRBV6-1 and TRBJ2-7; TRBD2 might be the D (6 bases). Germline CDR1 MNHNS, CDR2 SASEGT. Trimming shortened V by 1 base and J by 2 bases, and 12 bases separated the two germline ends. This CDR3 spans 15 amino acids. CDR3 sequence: CASSEGGVPAYEQYF. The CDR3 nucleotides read TGTGCCAGCAGTGAAGGGGGGGTTCCCGCCTACGAGCAGTACTTC.